This entry features one TCR beta chain sequence. TCRdb keeps only in-frame clones here, not all; method: immunoSEQ multiplex PCR. The sample consists of 190,000 or so clones, over 60% of them appearing once. This record comes from a study of cytotoxic CD8 clonotypes in ibrutinib-treated CLL. Study summary: Specimens for response were gathered following a median around a year of therapy, spanning 6 to 36.

The sequence came from a human donor with chronic lymphocytic leukemia. The specimen comprised PBMCs, sampled after 24 months of ibrutinib treatment.

As DNA, the CDR3 is TGCGCCAGCAGCTCCGCACTCAGGGGGCACGAGCAGTACTTC. Its protein is CASSSALRGHEQYF. The chain carries TRBV5-1 and TRBJ2-7; TRBD1 aligns across 8 bases. Germline V lookup: CDR1 SGHRS, CDR2 YFSETQ. V was pared by 3 bases and J by 5 bases, with 7 bases of the junction left unmatched. CDR3 size: 14 residues.